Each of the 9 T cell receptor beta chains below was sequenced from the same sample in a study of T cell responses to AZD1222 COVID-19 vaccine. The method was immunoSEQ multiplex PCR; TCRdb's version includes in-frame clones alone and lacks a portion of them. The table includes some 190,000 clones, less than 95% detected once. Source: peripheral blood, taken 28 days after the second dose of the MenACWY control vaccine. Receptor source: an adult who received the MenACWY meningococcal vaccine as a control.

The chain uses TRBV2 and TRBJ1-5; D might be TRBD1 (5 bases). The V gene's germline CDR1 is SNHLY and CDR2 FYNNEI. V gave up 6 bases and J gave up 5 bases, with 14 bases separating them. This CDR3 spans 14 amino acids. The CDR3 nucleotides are TGTGCCAGCAGGGGGCCCCAGGACTATCAGCCCCAGCATTTT. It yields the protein CASRGPQDYQPQHF.

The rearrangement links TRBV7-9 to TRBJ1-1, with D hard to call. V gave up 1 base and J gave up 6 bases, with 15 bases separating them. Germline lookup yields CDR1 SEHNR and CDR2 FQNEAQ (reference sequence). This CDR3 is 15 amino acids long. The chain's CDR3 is CASSLGGAGNPEAFF. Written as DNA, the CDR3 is TGTGCCAGCAGCTTAGGGGGTGCGGGCAACCCTGAAGCTTTCTTT.

DNA of the CDR3: TGTGCCAGCAGTGAGCGGACAGGGGCCTCCTACGAGCAGTACTTC. It translates to CASSERTGASYEQYF. The chain employs TRBV6-1 and TRBJ2-7, with 9 bases lining up with TRBD1. After removal of 3 bases from V and 0 bases from J, the junction contained 3 bases not matched to a gene. Per germline, CDR1 MNHNS and CDR2 SASEGT. This CDR3 region has 15 residues.

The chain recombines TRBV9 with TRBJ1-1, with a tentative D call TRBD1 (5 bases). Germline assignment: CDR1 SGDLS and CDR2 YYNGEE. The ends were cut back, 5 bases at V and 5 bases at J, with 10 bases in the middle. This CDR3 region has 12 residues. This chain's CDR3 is CASSKGETEAFF. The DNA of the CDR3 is TGTGCCAGCAGTAAAGGGGAAACTGAAGCTTTCTTT.

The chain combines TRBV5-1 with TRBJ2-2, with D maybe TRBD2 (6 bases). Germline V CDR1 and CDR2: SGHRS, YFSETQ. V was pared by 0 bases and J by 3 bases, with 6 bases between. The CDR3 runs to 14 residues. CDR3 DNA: TGCGCCAGCAGCTTGGAGCGGGACACCGGGGAGCTGTTTTTT. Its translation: CASSLERDTGELFF.

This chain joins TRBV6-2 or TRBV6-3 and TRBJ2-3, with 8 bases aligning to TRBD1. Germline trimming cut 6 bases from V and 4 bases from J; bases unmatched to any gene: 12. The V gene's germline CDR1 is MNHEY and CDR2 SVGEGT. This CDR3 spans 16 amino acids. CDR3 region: CASSSWTGPPSDTQYF. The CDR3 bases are TGTGCCAGCAGCTCGTGGACAGGGCCTCCCTCAGATACGCAGTATTTT.

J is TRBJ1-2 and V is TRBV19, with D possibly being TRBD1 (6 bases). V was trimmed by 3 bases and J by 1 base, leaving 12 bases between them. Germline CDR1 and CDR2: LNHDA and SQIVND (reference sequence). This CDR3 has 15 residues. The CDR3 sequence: CASSIFFRGNYGYTF. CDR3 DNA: TGTGCCAGTAGTATTTTTTTCAGGGGTAACTATGGCTACACCTTC.

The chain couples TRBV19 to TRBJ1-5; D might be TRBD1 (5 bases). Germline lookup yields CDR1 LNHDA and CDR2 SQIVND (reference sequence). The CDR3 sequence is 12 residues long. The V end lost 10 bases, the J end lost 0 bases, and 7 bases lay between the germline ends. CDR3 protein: CATDSSNQPQHF. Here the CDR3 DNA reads TGTGCCACCGACAGTAGCAATCAGCCCCAGCATTTT.

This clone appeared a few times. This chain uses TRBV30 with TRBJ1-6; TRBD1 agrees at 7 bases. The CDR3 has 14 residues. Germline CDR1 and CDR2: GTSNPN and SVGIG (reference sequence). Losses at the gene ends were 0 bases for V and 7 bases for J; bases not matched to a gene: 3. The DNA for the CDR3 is TGTGCCTGGAGTGTACAACAGGGGAATTCACCCCTCCACTTT. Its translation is CAWSVQQGNSPLHF.